This is a list of T cell receptor beta chains from one sample in a study of shared clonotypes between healthy human individuals. The table came from immunoSEQ multiplex PCR; TCRdb's copy has only in-frame clones and leaves some out. The sample lists approximately 2.4 million clones, approximately 96% occurring once. Sample: naive CD4+ T cells sorted from blood. These receptors were collected from a man between 18 and 35 years old in good health. CDR3s include the opening cysteine and the closing phenylalanine or tryptophan. The D gene is left open where the match is weak. The size field is filled for only some rows; it gives once, few, many or a size class.

>TRBV28|-|-|TRBJ2-5
CASSLGTPRGETQYF
TGTGCCAGCAGTTTGGGCACCCCGAGGGGAGAGACCCAGTACTTC
>TRBV30|TRBD2|-|TRBJ2-2
CAWTREFDGELFF
TGTGCCTGGACGCGGGAGTTCGACGGGGAGCTGTTTTTT
>TRBV28|-|-|TRBJ1-2
CASSQLYGYTF
TGTGCCAGCAGTCAACTATATGGCTACACCTTC
>TRBV7-3|-|-|TRBJ1-1
CASSGRRGEAFF
TGTGCCAGCAGCGGCCGACGGGGTGAAGCTTTCTTT
>TRBV7-2|TRBD1|-|TRBJ1-1
CASSPDRGPNTEAFF
TGTGCCAGCAGCCCGGACAGGGGCCCGAACACTGAAGCTTTCTTT
>TRBV6-6|-|few|TRBJ1-1
CASSYAGRNTEAFF
TGTGCCAGCAGTTACGCAGGCAGGAACACTGAAGCTTTCTTT
>TRBV18|-|few|TRBJ2-6
CASSRQGSSGANVLTF
TGTGCCAGCTCACGCCAGGGGAGCTCTGGGGCCAACGTCCTGACTTTC
>TRBV2|-|-|TRBJ2-5
CASMPYTGTGQETQYF
TGTGCCAGCATGCCCTACACCGGGACTGGCCAAGAGACCCAGTACTTC
>TRBV10-3|-|-|TRBJ2-3
CAISGTSDAQYF
TGTGCCATCAGCGGGACGTCGGACGCGCAGTATTTT
>TRBV5-1|TRBD2|-|TRBJ2-2
CASSAGEGTGELFF
TGCGCCAGCAGCGCGGGAGAGGGCACCGGGGAGCTGTTTTTT
>TRBV7-2|TRBD1|-|TRBJ2-1
CASSLAGQGLELF
TGTGCCAGCAGCTTAGCGGGACAGGGTTTAGAGCTCTTC
>TRBV11-2|TRBD1|-|TRBJ2-1
CASNADRGNEQFF
TGTGCCAGCAACGCGGACAGGGGCAATGAGCAGTTCTTC
>TRBV18|-|once|TRBJ1-2
CASSPPGVGYGYTF
TGTGCCAGCTCACCACCGGGGGTTGGCTATGGCTACACCTTC
>TRBV18|-|-|TRBJ1-1
CASSPRENTEAFF
TGTGCCAGCTCACCCCGGGAGAACACTGAAGCTTTCTTT
>TRBV6-1|-|-|TRBJ2-3
CASSVGRIASTDTQYF
TGTGCCAGCAGTGTTGGACGGATCGCTAGCACAGATACGCAGTATTTT
>TRBV2|TRBD1|-|TRBJ2-1
CASSDDRVTYNEQFF
TGTGCCAGCAGTGATGACAGGGTTACCTACAATGAGCAGTTCTTC
>TRBV11-2|-|-|TRBJ2-7
CASSRDRLSYEQYF
TGTGCCAGCAGCCGCGACAGACTCTCCTACGAGCAGTACTTC
>TRBV7-2|-|-|TRBJ2-5
CASSLDWKTQYF
TGTGCCAGCAGCTTAGACTGGAAGACCCAGTACTTC
>TRBV10-3|-|-|TRBJ1-1
CAISEGGIGAFF
TGTGCCATCAGTGAGGGGGGGATAGGAGCTTTCTTT
>TRBV29-1|TRBD1|-|TRBJ2-5
CSVAGGTGKEETQYF
TGCAGCGTTGCAGGGGGGACAGGGAAAGAGGAGACCCAGTACTTC
>TRBV2|TRBD2|-|TRBJ2-7
CASRAGRGPAYEQYF
TGTGCCAGCAGAGCGGGGAGGGGCCCGGCCTACGAGCAGTACTTC
>TRBV7-2|-|-|TRBJ1-1
CASSLASAGAFF
TGTGCCAGCAGCTTAGCCAGCGCTGGGGCTTTCTTT
>TRBV19|TRBD2|-|TRBJ2-2
CASKVGLAVNTGELFF
TGTGCCAGTAAGGTGGGACTAGCGGTAAACACCGGGGAGCTGTTTTTT
>TRBV19|TRBD1|-|TRBJ1-2
CASSTRTGAGYTF
TGTGCCAGTAGTACGAGGACAGGGGCCGGCTACACCTTC
>TRBV10-3|TRBD2|-|TRBJ2-2
CAISDLTSGTGELFF
TGTGCCATCAGCGATCTGACTAGCGGCACCGGGGAGCTGTTTTTT
>TRBV28|-|-|TRBJ1-4
CASSPTTGEEKLFF
TGTGCCAGCAGCCCGACGACAGGAGAAGAAAAACTGTTTTTT
>TRBV7-6|TRBD2|-|TRBJ2-7
CASSPGLAGSYEQYF
TGTGCCAGCAGCCCAGGACTAGCGGGCTCCTACGAGCAGTACTTC
>TRBV7-9|-|-|TRBJ1-3
CASSQMGSGNTIYF
TGTGCCAGCAGCCAGATGGGTAGTGGAAACACCATATATTTT
>TRBV11-2|TRBD1|-|TRBJ1-2
CASSLGQGNYGYTF
TGTGCCAGTAGCTTAGGACAGGGAAACTATGGCTACACCTTC
>TRBV12-5|TRBD1|-|TRBJ1-2
CASGLVAGQGAWGYTF
TGTGCTAGTGGTTTGGTGGCCGGACAGGGAGCGTGGGGCTACACCTTC
>TRBV2|-|once|TRBJ2-7
CASSEELASEQYF
TGTGCCAGCAGTGAAGAACTAGCCAGCGAGCAGTACTTC
>TRBV7-9|-|-|TRBJ1-5
CASSATGDRNQPQHF
TGTGCCAGCAGCGCGACAGGAGACCGTAATCAGCCCCAGCATTTT
>TRBV30|-|-|TRBJ1-4
CAWSPRGGSNEKLFF
TGTGCCTGGAGTCCACGGGGGGGATCGAATGAAAAACTGTTTTTT
>TRBV4-2|-|-|TRBJ2-7
CASSQRALAYEQYF
TGTGCCAGCAGCCAACGGGCTTTAGCCTACGAGCAGTACTTC
>TRBV11-2|-|-|TRBJ2-1
CASSLDSGTASYNEQFF
TGTGCCAGCAGCTTAGACTCCGGGACGGCGAGTTACAATGAGCAGTTCTTC
>TRBV11-3|TRBD1|-|TRBJ2-3
CASSLDGRGNTDTQYF
TGTGCCAGCAGCTTAGATGGCAGGGGGAACACAGATACGCAGTATTTT
>TRBV6-5|-|-|TRBJ2-3
CASSYPTDSLHQYF
TGTGCCAGCAGTTACCCTACCGACTCTTTACATCAGTATTTT
>TRBV7-9|TRBD2|-|TRBJ2-1
CASSFLAGYEQFF
TGTGCCAGCAGCTTTCTAGCGGGATATGAGCAGTTCTTC
>TRBV29-1|-|-|TRBJ1-4
CSVGGATNEKLFF
TGCAGCGTTGGGGGGGCAACTAATGAAAAACTGTTTTTT
>TRBV5-1|TRBD1|once|TRBJ2-7
CASSRDGQGASYEQYF
TGCGCCAGCAGCCGGGATGGACAGGGTGCCTCCTACGAGCAGTACTTC
>TRBV6-5|TRBD1|-|TRBJ2-4
CASSLRQGIQYF
TGTGCCAGCAGCTTGAGACAGGGAATTCAGTACTTC
>TRBV5-5|TRBD1|once|TRBJ1-4
CASSSLQGAGEKLFF
TGTGCCAGCAGCTCATTACAGGGGGCGGGTGAAAAACTGTTTTTT
>TRBV28|TRBD1|-|TRBJ1-2
CASSFLQGAGYGYTF
TGTGCCAGCAGTTTCTTACAGGGGGCTGGGTATGGCTACACCTTC
>TRBV28|-|-|TRBJ1-4
CASRRGVTEKLFF
TGTGCCAGCAGACGGGGGGTTACCGAAAAACTGTTTTTT
>TRBV2|-|-|TRBJ1-2
CASTEGGVLNYGYTF
TGTGCCAGCACCGAGGGGGGGGTTCTAAACTATGGCTACACCTTC
>TRBV7-9|-|few|TRBJ1-1
CASSPRSAVGLLVAFF
TGTGCCAGCAGCCCACGCTCGGCCGTTGGACTTCTGGTAGCTTTCTTT
>TRBV5-1|-|-|TRBJ2-7
CASSLLDSQSEQYF
TGCGCCAGCAGCTTGTTGGACAGCCAAAGCGAGCAGTACTTC
>TRBV2|TRBD2|-|TRBJ2-1
CASSLLTSGNYNEQFF
TGTGCCAGCAGCTTATTGACTAGCGGGAACTACAATGAGCAGTTCTTC
>TRBV28|-|-|TRBJ2-7
CASSLRQGNEQYF
TGTGCCAGCAGCTTGAGGCAGGGCAACGAGCAGTACTTC
>TRBV10-2|TRBD2|-|TRBJ2-5
CASRPSGGAETQYF
TGCGCCAGCAGACCCAGCGGGGGGGCAGAGACCCAGTACTTC
>TRBV10-1|-|-|TRBJ2-2
CASRSGTNQGELFF
TGCGCCAGCAGATCCGGGACAAACCAAGGGGAGCTGTTTTTT
>TRBV6-6|TRBD1|-|TRBJ1-2
CASRHPGQGQDGYTF
TGTGCCAGCAGACACCCAGGACAGGGGCAGGATGGCTACACCTTC
>TRBV5-6|-|-|TRBJ2-7
CASSLSSYEQYF
TGTGCCAGCAGCTTATCATCCTACGAGCAGTACTTC
>TRBV6-5|-|-|TRBJ1-2
CASSYSTAMGYGYTF
TGTGCCAGCAGTTACTCGACAGCGATGGGCTATGGCTACACCTTC
>TRBV6-5|-|-|TRBJ2-1
CASSYGTFRDNEQFF
TGTGCCAGCAGTTACGGGACATTCCGGGACAATGAGCAGTTCTTC
>TRBV30|TRBD1|-|TRBJ1-5
CAWKVPGQPHQPQHF
TGTGCCTGGAAAGTCCCGGGACAGCCCCATCAGCCCCAGCATTTT
>TRBV10-2|-|-|TRBJ2-2
CASSQDRLTGELFF
TGCGCCAGCAGTCAGGACAGACTCACCGGGGAGCTGTTTTTT